The TCR beta chain under discussion was sequenced for a study of HIV-infected patients and healthy controls. About 500 ng RNA was reverse transcribed with alpha and beta constant-region primers. Alpha and beta chain libraries were made separately by chain-specific third strand synthesis with multiplexing indices. Priming off the SP2 site generated the second strand. TCRdb redid the calling of the 5' RACE reads with MiXCR, one entry per CDR3 protein. The sample shows approximately 9,400 distinct CDR3 sequences, over 7% of them seen only once. Notes on the study in general: In healthy controls, MAIT alpha CDR3s were common; in HIV+ repertoires, severely depleted. Comparisons were complicated because patients and controls had unequal numbers of distinct sequences.

The CDR3 has 13 residues. Per germline, CDR1 LNHDA and CDR2 SQIVND (reference sequence). Trimming removed 7 bases at V and 7 bases at J, with 13 bases between. No cell fractionation was done, so the repertoire covers all unsorted peripheral blood T cells. This clonotype was observed a few times. Antigen: not known. J is TRBJ1-4 and V is TRBV19; D unresolved. The sequenced material came from blood. This TCR came from an adult in good health. The CDR3 reads CASTLIGGEKLFF. CDR3 nucleotide sequence: TGTGCCAGTACTCTCATAGGCGGTGAAAAACTGTTTTTT.